The rows below give T cell receptor beta chains drawn from one sample of a study of spatial heterogeneity in lung cancer. One entry per CDR3 protein results from TCRdb running MiXCR on the 5' RACE reads. Seen here are thousands of distinct CDR3 sequences, almost 8% observed once, and the top ten hold 25% to 30%. This material consisted of lung tumor tissue, taken at surgery. Source of these receptors: a female donor with early-stage non-small cell lung cancer. Each CDR3 is given with its conserved first and last residue. Fields, in order: D gene, J gene, V gene, clone size, CDR3 protein, CDR3 DNA. A D gene is named only where the DNA matches it firmly. Expanded clones are given a class, and other clones once, few, many or no size at all.

d_gene: TRBD2
j_gene: TRBJ2-3
v_gene: TRBV20-1
abundance: once
CDR3aa: CSARDVGLAGGGDTQYF
CDR3nt: TGCAGTGCTAGAGACGTCGGACTAGCGGGAGGGGGAGATACGCAGTATTTT

d_gene: .
j_gene: TRBJ1-3
v_gene: TRBV20-1
abundance: .
CDR3aa: CSARDYTSSGNTIYF
CDR3nt: TGCAGTGCTAGAGATTATACGAGCTCTGGAAACACCATATATTTT

d_gene: TRBD1
j_gene: TRBJ1-1
v_gene: TRBV18
abundance: many
CDR3aa: CASSASGTGVTEAFF
CDR3nt: TGTGCCAGCTCAGCTTCCGGGACAGGGGTCACTGAAGCTTTCTTT

d_gene: .
j_gene: TRBJ2-7
v_gene: TRBV12-3/TRBV12-4
abundance: .
CDR3aa: CASSLGVRLYEQYF
CDR3nt: TGTGCCAGCAGCCTAGGAGTGAGGTTGTACGAGCAGTACTTC

d_gene: .
j_gene: TRBJ2-6
v_gene: TRBV7-3
abundance: medium-sized
CDR3aa: CASSLGPSSGANVLTF
CDR3nt: TGTGCCAGCAGCTTGGGACCGAGCTCTGGGGCCAACGTCCTGACTTTC

d_gene: .
j_gene: TRBJ2-3
v_gene: TRBV7-2
abundance: many
CDR3aa: CASSPWGSTDTQYF
CDR3nt: TGTGCCAGCAGCCCATGGGGGAGCACAGATACGCAGTATTTT

d_gene: .
j_gene: TRBJ2-5
v_gene: TRBV5-4
abundance: many
CDR3aa: CAYSGETQYF
CDR3nt: TGTGCCTACTCGGGGGAGACCCAGTACTTC

d_gene: .
j_gene: TRBJ2-5
v_gene: TRBV7-2
abundance: many
CDR3aa: CASSLDLGTETQYF
CDR3nt: TGTGCCAGCAGCTTAGACCTGGGAACGGAGACCCAGTACTTC

d_gene: TRBD2
j_gene: TRBJ2-3
v_gene: TRBV2
abundance: medium-sized
CDR3aa: CASSVGTSGGSDTQYF
CDR3nt: TGTGCCAGCAGTGTTGGGACTAGCGGGGGGTCAGATACGCAGTATTTT

d_gene: .
j_gene: TRBJ2-1
v_gene: TRBV20-1
abundance: many
CDR3aa: CSASHWDEQFF
CDR3nt: TGCAGTGCTAGCCACTGGGATGAGCAGTTCTTC

d_gene: TRBD2
j_gene: TRBJ2-3
v_gene: TRBV6-5
abundance: many
CDR3aa: CASRPSGRGIGRYTDTQYF
CDR3nt: TGTGCCAGCAGACCCAGCGGGAGAGGGATTGGGAGGTACACAGATACGCAGTATTTT

d_gene: .
j_gene: TRBJ2-1
v_gene: TRBV28
abundance: .
CDR3aa: CASSLGTSNYNEQFF
CDR3nt: TGTGCCAGCAGTTTGGGGACCTCTAATTACAATGAGCAGTTCTTC

d_gene: .
j_gene: TRBJ2-2
v_gene: TRBV11-1
abundance: medium-sized
CDR3aa: CASSVRFTGELFF
CDR3nt: TGTGCCAGCAGCGTTCGCTTCACCGGGGAGCTGTTTTTT

d_gene: .
j_gene: TRBJ2-7
v_gene: TRBV7-2
abundance: .
CDR3aa: CASSLTGYYEQYF
CDR3nt: TGTGCCAGCAGCTTAACAGGGTACTACGAGCAGTACTTC

d_gene: TRBD1
j_gene: TRBJ1-2
v_gene: TRBV7-2
abundance: medium-sized
CDR3aa: CASSSSAGRGRSYTF
CDR3nt: TGTGCCAGCAGCTCTTCGGCGGGCAGGGGGCGAAGCTACACCTTC

d_gene: .
j_gene: TRBJ1-5
v_gene: TRBV9
abundance: medium-sized
CDR3aa: CASSVDPGNNQPQHF
CDR3nt: TGTGCCAGCAGCGTAGATCCAGGGAACAATCAGCCCCAGCATTTT

d_gene: TRBD1
j_gene: TRBJ2-1
v_gene: TRBV5-6
abundance: many
CDR3aa: CASSLPGQGYNEQFF
CDR3nt: TGTGCCAGCAGCTTGCCGGGACAGGGGTACAATGAGCAGTTCTTC

d_gene: .
j_gene: TRBJ2-5
v_gene: TRBV12-3/TRBV12-4
abundance: many
CDR3aa: CASGVAQETQYF
CDR3nt: TGTGCCTCGGGGGTTGCACAAGAGACCCAGTACTTC

d_gene: .
j_gene: TRBJ1-2
v_gene: TRBV29-1
abundance: few
CDR3aa: CSDGQRFYGYTF
CDR3nt: TGCAGCGACGGACAGCGTTTCTATGGCTACACCTTC

d_gene: TRBD2
j_gene: TRBJ2-5
v_gene: TRBV5-1
abundance: medium-sized
CDR3aa: CASSLLAGEETQYF
CDR3nt: TGCGCCAGCAGCCTACTAGCGGGAGAGGAGACCCAGTACTTC

d_gene: .
j_gene: TRBJ1-4
v_gene: TRBV20-1
abundance: many
CDR3aa: CSAYKDSTNEKLFF
CDR3nt: TGCAGTGCTTACAAGGACAGCACTAATGAAAAACTGTTTTTT

d_gene: TRBD1
j_gene: TRBJ2-5
v_gene: TRBV19
abundance: .
CDR3aa: CASGTGPQETQYF
CDR3nt: TGTGCCAGCGGGACAGGGCCCCAAGAGACCCAGTACTTC

d_gene: TRBD1
j_gene: TRBJ1-4
v_gene: TRBV20-1
abundance: many
CDR3aa: CSARDPRGGGGEKLFF
CDR3nt: TGCAGTGCTAGAGATCCCCGAGGGGGCGGTGGTGAAAAACTGTTTTTT

d_gene: TRBD2
j_gene: TRBJ2-5
v_gene: TRBV11-2
abundance: many
CDR3aa: CASCRGGQETQYF
CDR3nt: TGTGCCAGCTGCCGGGGGGGCCAGGAGACCCAGTACTTC

d_gene: .
j_gene: TRBJ1-5
v_gene: TRBV4-3
abundance: medium-sized
CDR3aa: CASSQEPDGSQPQHF
CDR3nt: TGCGCCAGCAGCCAAGAACCCGATGGGAGTCAGCCCCAGCATTTT

d_gene: TRBD2
j_gene: TRBJ2-5
v_gene: TRBV7-2
abundance: many
CDR3aa: CASSLGLAGAQETQYF
CDR3nt: TGTGCCAGCAGTTTGGGACTAGCGGGGGCCCAAGAGACCCAGTACTTC

d_gene: TRBD2
j_gene: TRBJ2-1
v_gene: TRBV3-1
abundance: few
CDR3aa: CASSHNPKSGGARNEQFF
CDR3nt: TGTGCCAGCAGCCATAATCCAAAAAGCGGGGGGGCCCGGAATGAGCAGTTCTTC

d_gene: TRBD2
j_gene: TRBJ2-1
v_gene: TRBV7-9
abundance: many
CDR3aa: CASRNSGRAYNEQFF
CDR3nt: TGTGCCAGCAGGAATAGCGGGAGGGCCTACAATGAGCAGTTCTTC

d_gene: .
j_gene: TRBJ2-1
v_gene: TRBV7-9
abundance: many
CDR3aa: CASSLGRETANEQFF
CDR3nt: TGTGCCAGCAGCTTAGGGCGGGAAACCGCTAATGAGCAGTTCTTC

d_gene: .
j_gene: TRBJ1-1
v_gene: TRBV7-9
abundance: many
CDR3aa: CASSLESGLTEAFF
CDR3nt: TGTGCCAGCAGCTTAGAGTCCGGACTCACTGAAGCTTTCTTT

d_gene: .
j_gene: TRBJ1-1
v_gene: TRBV5-1
abundance: many
CDR3aa: CASSAGGGLNTEAFF
CDR3nt: TGCGCCAGCAGCGCTGGTGGGGGGTTGAACACTGAAGCTTTCTTT

d_gene: TRBD1
j_gene: TRBJ2-1
v_gene: TRBV5-4
abundance: medium-sized
CDR3aa: CASSFSPGTASYNEQFF
CDR3nt: TGTGCCAGCAGCTTTTCCCCCGGGACAGCATCCTACAATGAGCAGTTCTTC

d_gene: .
j_gene: TRBJ1-1
v_gene: TRBV7-2
abundance: medium-sized
CDR3aa: CASSLGQLNTEAFF
CDR3nt: TGTGCCAGCAGCTTAGGACAGTTGAACACTGAAGCTTTCTTT

d_gene: TRBD1
j_gene: TRBJ2-7
v_gene: TRBV20-1
abundance: many
CDR3aa: CSGMDRDRGYEQYF
CDR3nt: TGCAGTGGGATGGACCGGGACAGGGGATACGAGCAGTACTTC

d_gene: .
j_gene: TRBJ2-2
v_gene: TRBV20-1
abundance: many
CDR3aa: CSARDLGANTGELFF
CDR3nt: TGCAGTGCTAGAGACCTAGGCGCGAACACCGGGGAGCTGTTTTTT

d_gene: .
j_gene: TRBJ1-2
v_gene: TRBV7-9
abundance: many
CDR3aa: CASSLPSGGYTF
CDR3nt: TGTGCCAGCAGCTTGCCGTCGGGGGGCTACACCTTC

d_gene: TRBD2
j_gene: TRBJ2-1
v_gene: TRBV12-3/TRBV12-4
abundance: many
CDR3aa: CASSLLLTSEQFF
CDR3nt: TGTGCCAGCAGTTTACTCCTGACTAGCGAGCAGTTCTTC

d_gene: .
j_gene: TRBJ2-5
v_gene: TRBV5-1
abundance: medium-sized
CDR3aa: CASSLGREPQETQYF
CDR3nt: TGCGCCAGCAGCTTGGGAAGGGAACCGCAAGAGACCCAGTACTTC

d_gene: TRBD2
j_gene: TRBJ2-1
v_gene: TRBV7-9
abundance: medium-sized
CDR3aa: CASSRLLAGGPNEQFF
CDR3nt: TGTGCCAGCAGCCGCCTACTAGCGGGGGGCCCTAATGAGCAGTTCTTC

d_gene: .
j_gene: TRBJ2-7
v_gene: TRBV6-5
abundance: many
CDR3aa: CASKDPGGYEQYF
CDR3nt: TGTGCCAGCAAAGACCCTGGGGGGTACGAGCAGTACTTC

d_gene: TRBD2
j_gene: TRBJ2-5
v_gene: TRBV20-1
abundance: medium-sized
CDR3aa: CSARDAGTSDQETQYF
CDR3nt: TGCAGTGCTAGAGATGCCGGGACTAGCGACCAAGAGACCCAGTACTTC

d_gene: .
j_gene: TRBJ2-1
v_gene: TRBV3-1
abundance: few
CDR3aa: CASSSKAPTPGGTYNEQFF
CDR3nt: TGTGCCAGCAGCTCAAAGGCCCCAACCCCTGGAGGAACCTACAATGAGCAGTTCTTC

d_gene: TRBD1
j_gene: TRBJ1-6
v_gene: TRBV6-6
abundance: medium-sized
CDR3aa: CASSYGTGVNSPLHF
CDR3nt: TGTGCCAGCAGTTACGGGACAGGGGTAAATTCACCCCTCCACTTT

d_gene: TRBD2
j_gene: TRBJ2-3
v_gene: TRBV30
abundance: few
CDR3aa: CAWSLLAGGSDTQYF
CDR3nt: TGTGCCTGGAGTCTACTAGCGGGAGGTTCAGATACGCAGTATTTT

d_gene: .
j_gene: TRBJ2-3
v_gene: TRBV15
abundance: many
CDR3aa: CATSRDSGLISTDTQYF
CDR3nt: TGTGCCACCAGCAGAGATAGTGGCCTAATTAGCACAGATACGCAGTATTTT

d_gene: TRBD2
j_gene: TRBJ2-4
v_gene: TRBV11-2
abundance: many
CDR3aa: CASSLGPKAGDIQYF
CDR3nt: TGTGCCAGCAGCTTAGGACCAAAAGCGGGGGACATTCAGTACTTC

d_gene: TRBD1
j_gene: TRBJ2-5
v_gene: TRBV5-1
abundance: medium-sized
CDR3aa: CASSLLGTGVGETQYF
CDR3nt: TGCGCCAGCAGCTTGTTGGGGACAGGGGTTGGAGAGACCCAGTACTTC

d_gene: .
j_gene: TRBJ1-2
v_gene: TRBV29-1
abundance: medium-sized
CDR3aa: CSVRDALMVGGYTF
CDR3nt: TGCAGCGTCCGGGACGCCTTGATGGTGGGTGGCTACACCTTC

d_gene: TRBD2
j_gene: TRBJ2-1
v_gene: TRBV7-7
abundance: medium-sized
CDR3aa: CASSLNGLAGYNEQFF
CDR3nt: TGTGCTAGCAGCCTCAACGGGCTAGCGGGCTACAATGAGCAGTTCTTC

d_gene: .
j_gene: TRBJ2-4
v_gene: TRBV28
abundance: many
CDR3aa: CANSLTRVAKNIQYF
CDR3nt: TGTGCCAACAGTTTAACAAGGGTAGCCAAAAACATTCAGTACTTC

d_gene: TRBD2
j_gene: TRBJ2-1
v_gene: TRBV10-2
abundance: medium-sized
CDR3aa: CASRTSGISYNEQFF
CDR3nt: TGCGCCAGCCGGACTAGCGGGATCTCCTACAATGAGCAGTTCTTC